The count of the clone carrying this T cell receptor beta chain is one. V lost 6 bases and J lost 4, with 13 bases in between. Looked up from germline, CDR1 is SQVTM and CDR2 is ANQGSEA. CDR3 length equals 13 residues. Some clones are missing from TCRdb's copy, which holds only in-frame ones; the method was immunoSEQ multiplex PCR. In the table there are approximately 100,000 clones, 90% to 95% of which are singletons. The sample comes from a study of T cell changes during pregnancy in multiple sclerosis. The sequencing used peripheral blood, collected after pregnancy. This TCR was sampled from a female donor with multiple sclerosis, enrolled in a pregnancy study. This rearrangement joins TRBV29-1 to TRBJ2-1; D is perhaps TRBD1 (5 bases). The DNA of the CDR3 is TGCAGCGTCCGTATCGACAGTTACAATGAGCAGTTCTTC. Its protein is CSVRIDSYNEQFF.